This T cell receptor beta chain was sequenced for a study of T-cell memory formation after mild COVID-19. This CDR3 spans 13 amino acids. Germline V CDR1 and CDR2: LNHDA, SQIVND (reference sequence). Trimming at V came to 10 bases and at J to 3 bases, leaving 5 bases not matched to a gene. TCRdb called the 5' RACE reads again in MiXCR, with one record for every CDR3 protein. The table includes 250,000 to 350,000 distinct CDR3 sequences, roughly 15% detected once. This clonotype turned up a few times. The sequenced material came from PBMCs or a T cell subset sorted from them (not recorded which). This TCR was recovered from a young man who had mild COVID-19 (a few samples of this study predate the infection). Cell type and time point are not known. The V and J genes are TRBV19 and TRBJ2-5; 10 bases line up with TRBD1. The DNA for the CDR3 is TGTGCCACCGGGGACAGGGGCGAAGAGACCCAGTACTTC. This codes for CATGDRGEETQYF.